This T cell receptor (beta chain) was retrieved from a study of tumor-infiltrating lymphocytes in primary liver carcinoma. About the research overall: The five patients, who were men and women, ranged in age from 30 to 69 years.

Per germline, CDR1 SGHRS and CDR2 YFSETQ. J lost 5 bases, V lost 1 base, and 5 bases had no gene match. CDR3 length equals 15 residues. A constant-region primer primed TCR beta cDNA synthesis from roughly 500 ng of total RNA. Three nested multiplex PCR rounds of slightly modified ARM-PCR generated TCR beta libraries. The first two PCR rounds, approximately 11 cycles each, used TRBV1-TRBV30 forward primers and a C-beta reverse primer. TCRdb reprocessed the multiplex PCR reads with MiXCR, giving one entry per CDR3 protein. The sample contains around 330,000 distinct CDR3 sequences, 65% of which appear only once. This clonotype was seen a single time. The antigen is unknown. Blood RNA was derived from unsorted whole blood, and germline DNA was extracted too. Treatment-naive at the time, the patients had chronic HBV infection. Study conclusions and caveats: Tumor-adjacent and tumor-blood pairs overlapped less than tumor region pairs did.

This TCR was recovered from a man aged 40-49 years with primary liver carcinoma and hepatitis B virus infection. The chain has TRBV5-1 and TRBJ2-5; 10 bases align to TRBD2. Sequences were obtained from peripheral blood. CDR3 coding DNA: TGCGCCAGCAGCTTGACTTCTAGCGGGAGCGAGACCCAGTACTTC. It codes for CASSLTSSGSETQYF.